This TCR beta chain was documented in a study of cytomegalovirus exposure and HLA in healthy donors. Study-wide results and caveats: In a later analysis, at a false discovery rate of 0.05, 15,000 to 20,000 TCR beta sequences were associated with HLA alleles. In a later analysis, HLA-associated beta chains showed higher expansion and lower generation probabilities than comparable chains. With later analysis, a missense DCLRE1C variant became linked to TCR beta V- and J-gene trimming.

The PCR contained 60 Vbeta and 13 Jbeta primers. Profiling relied on immunoSEQ multiplex PCR, and the TCRdb table lists in-frame clones only, not all of them. Of roughly 180,000 clones listed, approximately 80% are singletons. Trimming left V 5 bases short and J 1 base short, with 11 bases between. Germline loops: CDR1 LNHDA, CDR2 SQIVND (reference sequence). The CDR3 contains 15 residues. With regard to this clone: What it binds is not known.

The J gene is TRBJ1-4, the V gene TRBV19; tentative D call: TRBD1 (5 bases). The sequence came from a woman aged 50 to 60 in good health and CMV-seropositive. Sequencing input: PBMCs. CDR3 in amino acids: CASSSAGKTNEKLFF. The CDR3 DNA is TGTGCCAGTAGTTCGGCAGGGAAAACTAATGAAAAACTGTTTTTT. Complete variable domain (other parts from reference TRBV19 and TRBJ1-4): DGGITQSPKYLFRKEGQNVTLSCEQNLNHDAMYWYRQDPGQGLRLIYYSQIVNDFQKGDIAEGYSVSREKKESFPLTVTSAQKNPTAFYLCASSSAGKTNEKLFFGSGTQLSVL.